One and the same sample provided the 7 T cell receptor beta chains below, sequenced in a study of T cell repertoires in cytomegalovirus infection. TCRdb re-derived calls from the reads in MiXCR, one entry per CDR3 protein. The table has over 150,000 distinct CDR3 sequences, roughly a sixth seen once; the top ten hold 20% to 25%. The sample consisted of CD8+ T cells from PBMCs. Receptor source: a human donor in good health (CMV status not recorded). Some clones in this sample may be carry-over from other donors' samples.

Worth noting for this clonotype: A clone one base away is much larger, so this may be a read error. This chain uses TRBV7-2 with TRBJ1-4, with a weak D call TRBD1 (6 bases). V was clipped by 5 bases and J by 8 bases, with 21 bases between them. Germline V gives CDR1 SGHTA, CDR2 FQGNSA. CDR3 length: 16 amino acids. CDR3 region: CASSPTGERYREKLFF. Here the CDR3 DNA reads TGTGCCAGCAGCCCGACAGGAGAGCGATATCGGGAAAAACTGTTTTTT.

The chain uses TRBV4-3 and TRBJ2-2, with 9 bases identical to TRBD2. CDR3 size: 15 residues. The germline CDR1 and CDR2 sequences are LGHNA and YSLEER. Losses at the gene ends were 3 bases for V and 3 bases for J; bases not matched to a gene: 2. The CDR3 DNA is TGCGCCAGCAGCCATCGACTAGCGGACACCGGGGAGCTGTTTTTT. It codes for CASSHRLADTGELFF.

DNA for the CDR3: TGTGCCAGCCGGGATGAAGCCAATCAGCCCCAGCATTTT. Its protein is CASRDEANQPQHF. V usage is TRBV6-2 or TRBV6-3 and J usage is TRBJ1-5; D unclear. From germline, CDR1 is MNHEY and CDR2 SVGEGT. The CDR3 consists of 13 residues. The ends were cut back, 8 bases at V and 3 bases at J, with 11 bases in the middle.

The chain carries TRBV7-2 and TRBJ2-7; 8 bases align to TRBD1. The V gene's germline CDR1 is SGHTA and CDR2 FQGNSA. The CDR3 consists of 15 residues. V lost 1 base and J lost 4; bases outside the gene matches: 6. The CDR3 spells CASSLGAGGVYEQYF. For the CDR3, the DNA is TGTGCCAGCAGCTTAGGGGCAGGGGGCGTTTACGAGCAGTACTTC.

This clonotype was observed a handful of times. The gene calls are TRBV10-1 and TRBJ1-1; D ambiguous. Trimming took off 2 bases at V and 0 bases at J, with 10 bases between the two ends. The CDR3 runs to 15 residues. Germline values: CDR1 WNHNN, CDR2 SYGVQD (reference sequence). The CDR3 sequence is CASSENGLMNTEAFF. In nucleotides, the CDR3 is TGCGCCAGCAGTGAGAACGGCCTAATGAACACTGAAGCTTTCTTT.

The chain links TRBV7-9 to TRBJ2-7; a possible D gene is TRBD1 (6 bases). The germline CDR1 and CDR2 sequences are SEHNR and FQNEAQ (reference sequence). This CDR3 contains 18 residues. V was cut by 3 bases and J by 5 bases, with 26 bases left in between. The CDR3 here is CASSLPDHPRGPGDEQYF. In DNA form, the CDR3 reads TGTGCCAGCAGCTTGCCCGATCATCCCAGGGGACCCGGCGACGAGCAGTACTTC.

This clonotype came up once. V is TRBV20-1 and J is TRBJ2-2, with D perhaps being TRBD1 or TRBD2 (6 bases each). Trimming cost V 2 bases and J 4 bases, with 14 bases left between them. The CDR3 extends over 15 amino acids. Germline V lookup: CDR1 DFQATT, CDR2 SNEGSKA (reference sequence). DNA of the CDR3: TGCAGTGCTAGATGGAGGGGGGCAAGCACCGGGGAGCTGTTTTTT. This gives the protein CSARWRGASTGELFF.